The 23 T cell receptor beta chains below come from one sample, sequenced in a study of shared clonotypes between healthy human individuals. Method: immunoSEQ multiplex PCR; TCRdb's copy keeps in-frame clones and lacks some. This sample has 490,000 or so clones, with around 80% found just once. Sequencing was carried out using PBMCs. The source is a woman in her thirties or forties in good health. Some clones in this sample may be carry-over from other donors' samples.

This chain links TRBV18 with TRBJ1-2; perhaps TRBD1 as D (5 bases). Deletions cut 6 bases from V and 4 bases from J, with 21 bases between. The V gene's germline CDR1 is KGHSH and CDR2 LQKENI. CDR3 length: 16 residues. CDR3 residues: CASSTLIRQPIYGYTF. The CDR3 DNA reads TGTGCCAGCTCGACCTTAATCAGACAGCCTATCTATGGCTACACCTTC.

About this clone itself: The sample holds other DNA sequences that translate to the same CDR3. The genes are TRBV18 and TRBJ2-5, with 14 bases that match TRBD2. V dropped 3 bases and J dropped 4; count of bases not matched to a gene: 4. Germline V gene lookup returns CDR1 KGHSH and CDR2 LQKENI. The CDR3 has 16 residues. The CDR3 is CASSPPGLAGVETQYF. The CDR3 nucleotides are TGTGCCAGCTCACCTCCGGGACTAGCGGGAGTAGAGACCCAGTACTTC.

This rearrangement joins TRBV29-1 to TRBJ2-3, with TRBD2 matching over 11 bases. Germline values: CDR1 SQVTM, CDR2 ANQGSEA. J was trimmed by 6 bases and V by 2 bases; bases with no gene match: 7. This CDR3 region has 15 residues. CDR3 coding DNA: TGCAGCGTTGAAATAGCGGGAGGGCCGGGGGATACGCAGTATTTT. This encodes CSVEIAGGPGDTQYF.

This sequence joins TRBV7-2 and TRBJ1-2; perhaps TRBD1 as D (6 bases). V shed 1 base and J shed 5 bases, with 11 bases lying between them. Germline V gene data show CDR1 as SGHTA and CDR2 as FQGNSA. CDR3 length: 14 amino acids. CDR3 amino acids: CASSLENRAYGYTF. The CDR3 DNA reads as TGTGCCAGCAGCTTAGAAAACAGGGCATATGGCTACACCTTC.

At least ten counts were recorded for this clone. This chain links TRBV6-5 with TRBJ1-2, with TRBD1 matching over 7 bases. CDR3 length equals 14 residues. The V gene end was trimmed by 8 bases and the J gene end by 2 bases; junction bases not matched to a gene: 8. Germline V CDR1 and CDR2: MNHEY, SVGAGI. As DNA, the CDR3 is TGTGCCAGCGCCCTGACAGGGACAAACTATGGCTACACCTTC. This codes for CASALTGTNYGYTF.

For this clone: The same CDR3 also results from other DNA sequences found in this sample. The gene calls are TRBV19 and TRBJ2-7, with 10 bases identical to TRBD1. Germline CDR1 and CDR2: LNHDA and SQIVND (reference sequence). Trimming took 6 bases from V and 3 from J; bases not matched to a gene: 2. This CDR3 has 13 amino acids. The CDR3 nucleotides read TGTGCCAGTAGCCGGGACAGGGGCTACGAGCAGTACTTC. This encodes CASSRDRGYEQYF.

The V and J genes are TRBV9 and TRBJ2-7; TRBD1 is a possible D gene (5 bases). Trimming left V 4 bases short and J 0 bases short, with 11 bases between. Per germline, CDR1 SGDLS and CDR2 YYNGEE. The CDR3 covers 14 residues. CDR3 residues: CASSPPTASYEQYF. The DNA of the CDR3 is TGTGCCAGCAGCCCTCCGACAGCCTCCTACGAGCAGTACTTC. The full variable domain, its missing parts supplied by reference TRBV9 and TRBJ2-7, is DSGVTQTPKHLITATGQRVTLRCSPRSGDLSVYWYQQSLDQGLQFLIQYYNGEERAKGNILERFSAQQFPDLHSELNLSSLELGDSALYFCASSPPTASYEQYFGPGTRLTVT.

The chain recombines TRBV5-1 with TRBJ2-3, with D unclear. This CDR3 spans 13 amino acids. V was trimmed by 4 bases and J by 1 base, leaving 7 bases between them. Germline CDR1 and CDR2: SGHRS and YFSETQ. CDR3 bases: TGCGCCAGCAGCGGCCGGGGCACAGATACGCAGTATTTT. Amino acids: CASSGRGTDTQYF.

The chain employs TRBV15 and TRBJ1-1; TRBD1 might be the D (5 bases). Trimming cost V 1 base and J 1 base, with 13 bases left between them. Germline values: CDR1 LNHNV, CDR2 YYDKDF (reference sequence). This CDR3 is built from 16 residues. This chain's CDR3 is CATSRGGRGRNTEAFF. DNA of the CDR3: TGTGCCACCAGCAGAGGTGGAAGGGGCCGGAACACTGAAGCTTTCTTT.

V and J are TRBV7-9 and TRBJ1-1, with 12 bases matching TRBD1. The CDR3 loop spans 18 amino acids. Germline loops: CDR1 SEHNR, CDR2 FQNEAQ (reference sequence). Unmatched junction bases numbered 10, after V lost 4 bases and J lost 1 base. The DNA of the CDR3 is TGTGCCAGCAGCTCGCTGTTGGGACAGGGGGCTGAGAACACTGAAGCTTTCTTT. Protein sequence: CASSSLLGQGAENTEAFF.

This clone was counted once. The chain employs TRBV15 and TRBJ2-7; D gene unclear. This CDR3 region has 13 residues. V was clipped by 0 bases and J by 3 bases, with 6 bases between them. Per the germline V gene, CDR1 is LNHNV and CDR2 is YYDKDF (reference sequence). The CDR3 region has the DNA TGTGCCACCAGCAGAGAGGACCTCTACGAGCAGTACTTC. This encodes CATSREDLYEQYF.

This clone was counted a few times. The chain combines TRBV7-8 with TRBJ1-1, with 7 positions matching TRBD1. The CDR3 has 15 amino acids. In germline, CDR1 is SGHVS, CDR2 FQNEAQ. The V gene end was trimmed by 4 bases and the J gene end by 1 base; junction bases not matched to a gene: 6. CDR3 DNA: TGTGCCAGCAGCTGGGTAAGGACAGGGAACACTGAAGCTTTCTTT. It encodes CASSWVRTGNTEAFF.

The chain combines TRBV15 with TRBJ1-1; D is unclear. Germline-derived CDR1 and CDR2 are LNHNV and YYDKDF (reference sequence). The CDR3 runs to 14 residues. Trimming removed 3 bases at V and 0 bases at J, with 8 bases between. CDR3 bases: TGTGCCACCAGCAGGACAATTATGAACACTGAAGCTTTCTTT. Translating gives CATSRTIMNTEAFF.

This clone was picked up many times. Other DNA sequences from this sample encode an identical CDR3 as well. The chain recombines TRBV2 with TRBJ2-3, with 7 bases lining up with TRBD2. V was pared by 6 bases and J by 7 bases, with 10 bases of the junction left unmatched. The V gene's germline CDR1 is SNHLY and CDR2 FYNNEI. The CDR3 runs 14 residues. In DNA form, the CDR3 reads TGTGCCAGCAGGGGACCTAGCGGTAGTCATACGCAGTATTTT. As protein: CASRGPSGSHTQYF. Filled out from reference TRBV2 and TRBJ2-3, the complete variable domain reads EPEVTQTPSHQVTQMGQEVILRCVPISNHLYFYWYRQILGQKVEFLVSFYNNEISEKSEIFDDQFSVERPDGSNFTLKIRSTKLEDSAMYFCASRGPSGSHTQYFGPGTRLTVL.

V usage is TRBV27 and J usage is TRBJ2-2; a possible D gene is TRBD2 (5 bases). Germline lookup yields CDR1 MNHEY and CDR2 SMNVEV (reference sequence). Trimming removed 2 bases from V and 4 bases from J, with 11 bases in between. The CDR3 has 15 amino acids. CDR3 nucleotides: TGTGCCAGCAGTTTAGAGGGTGGATTCACCGGGGAGCTGTTTTTT. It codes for CASSLEGGFTGELFF.

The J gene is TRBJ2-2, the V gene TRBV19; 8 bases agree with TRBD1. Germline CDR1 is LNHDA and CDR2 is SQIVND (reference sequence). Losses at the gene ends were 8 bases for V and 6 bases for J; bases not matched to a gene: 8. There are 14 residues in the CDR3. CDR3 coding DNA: TGTGCCAGTGGCAGGACAGGGCAGCCCGGGGAGCTGTTTTTT. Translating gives CASGRTGQPGELFF.

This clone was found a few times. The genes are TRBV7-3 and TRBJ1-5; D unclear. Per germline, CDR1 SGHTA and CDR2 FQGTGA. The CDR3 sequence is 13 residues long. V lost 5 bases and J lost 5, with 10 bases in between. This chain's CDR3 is CASSLDTDQPQHF. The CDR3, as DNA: TGTGCCAGCAGCCTCGACACTGATCAGCCCCAGCATTTT.

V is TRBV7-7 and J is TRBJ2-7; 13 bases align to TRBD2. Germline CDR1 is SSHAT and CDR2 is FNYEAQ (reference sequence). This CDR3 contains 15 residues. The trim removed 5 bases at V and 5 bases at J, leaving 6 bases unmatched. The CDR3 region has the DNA TGTGCCAGCAGCCTCGGACTAGCGGGAGTACACGAGCAGTACTTC. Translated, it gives CASSLGLAGVHEQYF.

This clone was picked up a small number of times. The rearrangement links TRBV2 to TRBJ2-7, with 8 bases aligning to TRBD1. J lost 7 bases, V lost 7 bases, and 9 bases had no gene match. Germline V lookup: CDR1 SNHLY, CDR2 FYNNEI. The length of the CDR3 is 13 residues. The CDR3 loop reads CASNGVRGLEQYF. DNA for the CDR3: TGTGCCAGCAATGGAGTCAGGGGGCTTGAGCAGTACTTC. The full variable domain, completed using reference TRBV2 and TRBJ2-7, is EPEVTQTPSHQVTQMGQEVILRCVPISNHLYFYWYRQILGQKVEFLVSFYNNEISEKSEIFDDQFSVERPDGSNFTLKIRSTKLEDSAMYFCASNGVRGLEQYFGPGTRLTVT.

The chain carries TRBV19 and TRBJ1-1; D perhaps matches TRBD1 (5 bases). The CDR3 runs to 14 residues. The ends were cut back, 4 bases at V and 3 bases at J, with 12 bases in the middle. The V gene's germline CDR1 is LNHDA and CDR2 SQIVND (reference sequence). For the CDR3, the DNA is TGTGCCAGTAGTAAGCGGCAGGGTGACACTGAAGCTTTCTTT. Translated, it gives CASSKRQGDTEAFF.

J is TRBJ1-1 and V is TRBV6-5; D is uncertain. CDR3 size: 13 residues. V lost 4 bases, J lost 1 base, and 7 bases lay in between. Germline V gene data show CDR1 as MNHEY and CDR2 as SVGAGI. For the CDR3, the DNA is TGTGCCAGCAGTTCTTCACGGAACACTGAAGCTTTCTTT. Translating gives CASSSSRNTEAFF.

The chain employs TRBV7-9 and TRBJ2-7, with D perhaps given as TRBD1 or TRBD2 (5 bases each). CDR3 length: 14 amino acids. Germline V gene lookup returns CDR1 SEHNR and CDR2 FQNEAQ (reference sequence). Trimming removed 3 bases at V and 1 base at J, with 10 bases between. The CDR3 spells CASSLWGYSYEQYF. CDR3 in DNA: TGTGCCAGCAGCTTGTGGGGGTATTCCTACGAGCAGTACTTC.

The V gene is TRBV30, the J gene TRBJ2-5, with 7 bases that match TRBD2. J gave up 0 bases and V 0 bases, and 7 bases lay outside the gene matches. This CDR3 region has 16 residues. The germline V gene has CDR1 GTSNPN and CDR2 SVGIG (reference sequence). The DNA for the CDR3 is TGTGCCTGGAGTGTAGGGATAGCGGGCCACCAAGAGACCCAGTACTTC. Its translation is CAWSVGIAGHQETQYF.